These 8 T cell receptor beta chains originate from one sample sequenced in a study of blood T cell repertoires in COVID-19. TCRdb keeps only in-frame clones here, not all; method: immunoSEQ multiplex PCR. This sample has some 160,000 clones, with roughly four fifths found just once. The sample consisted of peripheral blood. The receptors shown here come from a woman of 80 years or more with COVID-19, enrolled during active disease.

The CDR3 DNA reads TGCGCCAGCAGCGGAAAACAGGGTATAGGTACAGATACGCAGTATTTT. Translated: CASSGKQGIGTDTQYF. This chain uses TRBV5-1 with TRBJ2-3; D is possibly TRBD1 (6 bases). Germline CDR1 is SGHRS and CDR2 is YFSETQ. V was trimmed by 4 bases and J by 3 bases, leaving 18 bases between them. CDR3 length equals 16 residues. Full variable domain (rest looked up from reference TRBV5-1 and TRBJ2-3): KAGVTQTPRYLIKTRGQQVTLSCSPISGHRSVSWYQQTPGQGLQFLFEYFSETQRNKGNFPGRFSGRQFSNSRSEMNVSTLELGDSALYLCASSGKQGIGTDTQYFGPGTRLTVL.

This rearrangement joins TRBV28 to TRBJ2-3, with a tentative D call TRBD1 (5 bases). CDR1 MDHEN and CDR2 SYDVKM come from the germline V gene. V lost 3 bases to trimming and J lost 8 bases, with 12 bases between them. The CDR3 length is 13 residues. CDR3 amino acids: CASSLVGRGTQYF. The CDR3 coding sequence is TGTGCCAGCAGTTTGGTGGGGCGAGGTACGCAGTATTTT.

The CDR3 DNA follows: TGTGCCAGCAGCTATGGTGTAGGGACAGGTTGTTTCTTT. This translates into CASSYGVGTGCFF. The chain uses TRBV7-9 and TRBJ1-1; the match to TRBD1 covers 8 bases. Germline lookup yields CDR1 SEHNR and CDR2 FQNEAQ (reference sequence). The CDR3 consists of 13 residues. V dropped 4 bases and J dropped 13; count of bases not matched to a gene: 11.

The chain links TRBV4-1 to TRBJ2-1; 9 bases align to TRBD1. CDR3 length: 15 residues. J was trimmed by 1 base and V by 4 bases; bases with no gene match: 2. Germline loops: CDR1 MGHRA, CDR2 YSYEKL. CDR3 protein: CASSRDRESYNEQFF. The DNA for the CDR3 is TGCGCCAGCAGCCGGGACAGGGAATCCTACAATGAGCAGTTCTTC.

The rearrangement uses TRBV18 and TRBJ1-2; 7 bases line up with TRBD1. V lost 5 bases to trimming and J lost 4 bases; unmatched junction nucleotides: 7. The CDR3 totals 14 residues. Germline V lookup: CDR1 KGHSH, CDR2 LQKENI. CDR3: CASSAGGWAYGYTF. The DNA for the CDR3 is TGTGCCAGCTCAGCAGGGGGTTGGGCCTATGGCTACACCTTC.

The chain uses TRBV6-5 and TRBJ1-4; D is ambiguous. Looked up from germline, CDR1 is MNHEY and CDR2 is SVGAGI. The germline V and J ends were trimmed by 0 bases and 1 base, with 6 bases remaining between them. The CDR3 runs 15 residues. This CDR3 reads CASSYSRVTNEKLFF. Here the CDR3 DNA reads TGTGCCAGCAGTTACTCACGGGTAACTAATGAAAAACTGTTTTTT.

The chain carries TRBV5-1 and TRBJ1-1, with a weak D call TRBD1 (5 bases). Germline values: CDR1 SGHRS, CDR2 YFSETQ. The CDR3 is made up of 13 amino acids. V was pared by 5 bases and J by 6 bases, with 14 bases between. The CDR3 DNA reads TGCGCCAGCAGGTCTGACCAGGGCGCTGAAGCTTTCTTT. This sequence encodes CASRSDQGAEAFF.

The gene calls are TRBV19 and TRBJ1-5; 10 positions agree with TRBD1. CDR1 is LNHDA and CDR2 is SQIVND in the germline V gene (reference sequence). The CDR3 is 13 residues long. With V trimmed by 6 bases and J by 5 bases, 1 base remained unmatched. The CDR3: CASRDRGYQPQHF. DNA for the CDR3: TGTGCCAGTAGGGACAGGGGGTATCAGCCCCAGCATTTT.